These 3 T cell receptor beta chains came from one sample sequenced in a study of T-cell memory formation after mild COVID-19. TCRdb ran MiXCR on the 5' RACE reads and lists one entry per CDR3 protein. The sample has just under 550,000 distinct CDR3 sequences, roughly 22% seen once. Input material: PBMCs or a T cell subset sorted from them (not recorded which). These receptors all come from an adult woman who had mild COVID-19 (a few samples of this study predate the infection). Cell type and time point are not known.

In its sample, this clonotype was seen a few times. The chain joins TRBV2 to TRBJ2-3; TRBD1 agrees at 7 bases. In germline, CDR1 is SNHLY, CDR2 FYNNEI. The V and J ends lost 6 bases and 9 bases, in that order; junction bases with no gene match: 9. CDR3 size: 13 residues. Written as DNA, the CDR3 is TGTGCCAGCAGCAGCCCCGGGACAGCGACGCAGTATTTT. This gives the protein CASSSPGTATQYF.

The genes are TRBV11-3 and TRBJ2-5; the match to TRBD2 covers 11 bases. Germline V gene sequence: CDR1 SGHNT, CDR2 YENEEA. The CDR3 sequence is 15 residues long. Trimming took 5 bases from V and 4 from J; bases not matched to a gene: 6. CDR3 sequence (DNA): TGTGCCAGCAGCCAGACTAGCGGGGTTGGAGAGACCCAGTACTTC. Residues: CASSQTSGVGETQYF.

The sample holds a few counts of this clonotype. The chain recombines TRBV7-9 with TRBJ1-2; D perhaps matches TRBD1 (5 bases). Trimming pared 5 bases from V and 7 bases from J, leaving 23 bases between. Germline assignment: CDR1 SEHNR and CDR2 FQNEAQ (reference sequence). This CDR3 region has 16 residues. This chain's CDR3 is CASSPPGQGAGGGYTF. The CDR3 DNA reads TGTGCCAGCAGCCCACCCGGGCAGGGCGCCGGGGGTGGCTACACCTTC.